Sequencing of this T cell receptor beta chain was carried out in a study of blood T cell repertoires in COVID-19. About the study: From the United States, Italy and Spain came samples of acute and convalescent COVID-19.

Assay used: immunoSEQ multiplex PCR; TCRdb lists only in-frame clones, some missing. The sample yields almost 250,000 clones, around 84% seen once. Recovered participants had two consecutive negative NP/OP PCR tests, healthcare professional clearance, or symptom resolution. The V gene's germline CDR1 is SGHTA and CDR2 FQGNSA. This CDR3 is built from 12 residues. Trimming stripped 9 bases from V and 5 bases from J, with 13 bases between. The sample consisted of PBMCs or T cells enriched from blood (not recorded which). This receptor was identified in a woman in her 50s who had recovered from COVID-19. The chain has TRBV7-2 and TRBJ1-2, with a weak D call TRBD1 (6 bases). The DNA of the CDR3 is TGTGCCAGGAGAGACAGGCGGTATGGCTACACCTTC. Translation: CARRDRRYGYTF.